The next 11 T cell receptor beta chains were all read from a single sample in a study of neoadjuvant anti-PD-1 for oral cavity cancer. Profiled with immunoSEQ multiplex PCR; TCRdb holds only in-frame clones, not every one. Counted here are tens of thousands of clones, 70% to 85% occurring once; the ten biggest clones make up roughly 2.6%. Sequenced material: PBMCs, taken before nivolumab (anti-PD-1) treatment. The receptors shown here come from a person aged 35-79 years with oral cavity squamous cell carcinoma.

The chain links TRBV2 to TRBJ1-6; TRBD1 matches at 10 bases. The germline V gene has CDR1 SNHLY and CDR2 FYNNEI. The V and J ends lost 0 bases and 9 bases, in that order; junction bases with no gene match: 5. This CDR3 region has 16 residues. The CDR3 here is CASSEAGQGFGSPLHF. As DNA, the CDR3 is TGTGCCAGCAGTGAAGCGGGACAGGGGTTCGGTTCACCCCTCCACTTT. The full variable domain, with the rest looked up from reference TRBV2 and TRBJ1-6, is EPEVTQTPSHQVTQMGQEVILRCVPISNHLYFYWYRQILGQKVEFLVSFYNNEISEKSEIFDDQFSVERPDGSNFTLKIRSTKLEDSAMYFCASSEAGQGFGSPLHFGNGTRLTVT.

V and J are TRBV28 and TRBJ1-1, with a tentative D call TRBD1 (6 bases). Trimming removed 3 bases from V and 0 bases from J, with 14 bases in between. Germline V gene sequence: CDR1 MDHEN, CDR2 SYDVKM. This CDR3 is 16 amino acids long. CDR3 nucleotides: TGTGCCAGCAGTTTCCTGGGGGAGGGGGTGAACACTGAAGCTTTCTTT. Its protein product is CASSFLGEGVNTEAFF.

This chain uses TRBV7-8 with TRBJ2-2, with D possibly TRBD1 on 6 matching bases. The CDR3 runs to 14 residues. Germline V lookup: CDR1 SGHVS, CDR2 FQNEAQ. Between the trimmed V and J ends, which lost 6 bases and 7 bases, there was a span of 15 bases. CDR3 DNA sequence: TGTGCCAGCAGTTCCCGTCAGGGGTTCGGGGAGCTGTTTTTT. Its protein product is CASSSRQGFGELFF.

The chain carries TRBV19 and TRBJ1-2; 9 nucleotides agree with TRBD1. The V segment lost 6 bases and the J segment 3 bases; nucleotides outside the gene matches: 8. Germline loops: CDR1 LNHDA, CDR2 SQIVND (reference sequence). CDR3 length: 15 amino acids. Here the CDR3 reads CASSPGQGRDYGYTF. The CDR3 DNA reads TGTGCCAGTAGCCCGGGACAGGGCCGCGACTATGGCTACACCTTC.

This chain links TRBV5-4 with TRBJ1-5; 7 nucleotides match TRBD1. The CDR3 consists of 15 residues. With 2 bases clipped from V and 0 bases from J, the junction kept 2 bases outside the gene matches. From germline, CDR1 is SGHNT and CDR2 YYREEE (reference sequence). The CDR3 region is CASSFGTDSNQPQHF. The CDR3 DNA sequence: TGTGCCAGCAGCTTTGGGACAGATAGCAATCAGCCCCAGCATTTT. Based on the CDR3 plus reference TRBV5-4 and TRBJ1-5, the full variable domain is ETGVTQSPTHLIKTRGQQVTLRCSSQSGHNTVSWYQQALGQGPQFIFQYYREEENGRGNFPPRFSGLQFPNYSSELNVNALELDDSALYLCASSFGTDSNQPQHFGDGTRLSIL.

The chain couples TRBV7-6 to TRBJ2-3; D is unclear. The CDR3 has 14 amino acids. Trimming removed 1 base from V and 2 bases from J, with 7 bases in between. Germline loops: CDR1 SGHVS, CDR2 FNYEAQ. CDR3 coding DNA: TGTGCCAGCAGCTTAGGACTGAACACAGATACGCAGTATTTT. It yields the protein CASSLGLNTDTQYF.

The chain has TRBV6-1 and TRBJ2-7; no clear D gene. The CDR3 totals 16 residues. The V end was cut by 1 base, the J end by 0 bases, with 13 bases between. From germline, CDR1 is MNHNS and CDR2 SASEGT. The CDR3 is CASSEVESRSSYEQYF. The CDR3 nucleotides read TGTGCCAGCAGTGAAGTAGAGAGCCGATCCTCCTACGAGCAGTACTTC.

The rearrangement uses TRBV6-1 and TRBJ2-1, with D tentatively TRBD1 (6 bases). Germline V gene lookup returns CDR1 MNHNS and CDR2 SASEGT. V gave up 7 bases and J gave up 4 bases, with 14 bases separating them. The CDR3 spans 14 residues. This CDR3 reads CASTPGTIYNEQFF. Here the CDR3 DNA reads TGTGCCAGCACCCCAGGGACAATTTACAATGAGCAGTTCTTC.

The genes are TRBV20-1 and TRBJ2-5; D perhaps matches TRBD2 (5 bases). In germline, CDR1 is DFQATT, CDR2 SNEGSKA (reference sequence). V lost 2 bases and J lost 9, with 10 bases in between. This CDR3 comprises 11 residues. CDR3: CSARISEAQYF. CDR3 bases: TGCAGTGCTAGAATTAGCGAGGCCCAGTACTTC.

This clone has a handful of counts. The chain's CDR3 is CASNPGKRGANTGELFF. CDR3 DNA sequence: TGTGCCAGCAACCCCGGAAAGCGGGGGGCGAACACCGGGGAGCTGTTTTTT. The chain combines TRBV5-6 with TRBJ2-2; 9 nucleotides agree with TRBD2. CDR3 length: 17 residues. Trimming cost V 6 bases and J 0 bases; bases outside gene matches: 9. CDR1 SGHDT and CDR2 YYEEEE come from the germline V gene.

The chain joins TRBV5-1 to TRBJ1-3; 8 nucleotides line up with TRBD1. The CDR3 consists of 18 residues. Germline CDR1 and CDR2: SGHRS and YFSETQ. J was trimmed by 0 bases and V by 2 bases; bases with no gene match: 10. The CDR3 nucleotides are TGCGCCAGCAGCTTCTCTAGGACAGGGAGGTCCTCTGGAAACACCATATATTTT. Protein sequence: CASSFSRTGRSSGNTIYF.